Each of the 16 T cell receptor beta chains below was sequenced from the same sample in a study of cytotoxic CD8 clonotypes in ibrutinib-treated CLL. The protocol was immunoSEQ multiplex PCR, while the TCRdb copy is restricted to in-frame clones and leaves out a portion. The sample carries roughly 170,000 clones, about four fifths recorded once. The sample was PBMCs, taken after 24 months of ibrutinib treatment. Receptors originate from a human donor with chronic lymphocytic leukemia.

V usage is TRBV6-5 and J usage is TRBJ1-4, with D unresolved. Germline loops: CDR1 MNHEY, CDR2 SVGAGI. This CDR3 is built from 15 residues. The germline V and J ends were trimmed by 6 bases and 0 bases, with 11 bases remaining between them. Here the CDR3 reads CASRRRLTTNEKLFF. The CDR3 DNA sequence: TGTGCCAGCAGAAGACGGCTTACAACTAATGAAAAACTGTTTTTT.

The DNA of the CDR3 is TGTGCCAGCCGGGGACGGGCAAAGGGGGGGAACACTGAAGCTTTCTTT. It encodes CASRGRAKGGNTEAFF. The chain couples TRBV27 to TRBJ1-1; D is possibly TRBD1 (6 bases). V gave up 8 bases and J gave up 1 base, with 20 bases separating them. CDR3 length equals 16 residues. Looked up from germline, CDR1 is MNHEY and CDR2 is SMNVEV (reference sequence).

The gene calls are TRBV5-1 and TRBJ2-7, with D possibly being TRBD1 (6 bases). This CDR3 comprises 14 residues. Germline V gene lookup returns CDR1 SGHRS and CDR2 YFSETQ. Trimming took off 2 bases at V and 6 bases at J, with 15 bases between the two ends. The CDR3 DNA reads as TGCGCCAGCAGCTTATTCAACAGGGACGCCGAGCAGTACTTC. Its translation: CASSLFNRDAEQYF. The variable domain in full, with the rest retrieved from reference TRBV5-1 and TRBJ2-7, is KAGVTQTPRYLIKTRGQQVTLSCSPISGHRSVSWYQQTPGQGLQFLFEYFSETQRNKGNFPGRFSGRQFSNSRSEMNVSTLELGDSALYLCASSLFNRDAEQYFGPGTRLTVT.

In this sample, this clone turned up a few times. The chain has TRBV7-8 and TRBJ1-6; no definite D call. The V and J ends lost 1 base and 4 bases respectively, with 11 bases between them. CDR3 length: 16 amino acids. Germline V gene lookup returns CDR1 SGHVS and CDR2 FQNEAQ. This chain's CDR3 is CASSLEGASYNSPLHF. Written as DNA, the CDR3 is TGTGCCAGCAGCTTAGAAGGTGCAAGTTATAATTCACCCCTCCACTTT.

V and J are TRBV7-2 and TRBJ2-6, with D tentatively TRBD1 or TRBD2 (5 bases each). CDR1 and CDR2 (germline): SGHTA, FQGNSA. Trimming took off 4 bases at V and 0 bases at J, with 16 bases between the two ends. CDR3 length: 18 amino acids. Written as DNA, the CDR3 is TGTGCCAGCAGCTACGGGACGCTGGGGGTCTCTGGGGCCAACGTCCTGACTTTC. Protein: CASSYGTLGVSGANVLTF.

The chain is built from TRBV18 and TRBJ1-2; TRBD1 matches 7 bases. CDR1 and CDR2 (germline): KGHSH, LQKENI. The J segment lost 2 bases and the V segment lost 2 bases, leaving 11 bases of the junction unmatched. This CDR3 contains 17 residues. CDR3: CASSPIPGQTGNYGYTF. CDR3 nucleotide sequence: TGTGCCAGCTCACCAATCCCGGGACAGACGGGAAACTATGGCTACACCTTC.

The chain couples TRBV7-3 to TRBJ1-2; maybe TRBD1 (5 bases). The CDR3 is made up of 14 amino acids. V lost 2 bases to trimming and J lost 4 bases, with 11 bases between them. CDR1 is SGHTA, CDR2 FQGTGA, per germline. The CDR3 reads CASSLDGGGYGYTF. For the CDR3, the DNA is TGTGCCAGCAGCTTAGATGGCGGGGGCTATGGCTACACCTTC.

This clone has only a few counts. This chain links TRBV7-3 with TRBJ2-3; D perhaps matches TRBD2 (6 bases). V shed 5 bases and J shed 2 bases, with 17 bases lying between them. The germline gives CDR1 SGHTA, CDR2 FQGTGA. The CDR3 covers 16 residues. The CDR3 reads CASSLQAGRLTDTQYF. The CDR3 DNA reads TGTGCCAGCAGCCTCCAAGCGGGTCGGCTCACAGATACGCAGTATTTT.

CDR3 nucleotide sequence: TGTGCCAGCTCACCACCCTTCGCAGCCTATGGCTACACCTTC. This gives the protein CASSPPFAAYGYTF. The chain carries TRBV18 and TRBJ1-2; D is unresolved. The V end was cut by 0 bases, the J end by 4 bases, with 9 bases between. This CDR3 contains 14 residues. Germline V CDR1 and CDR2: KGHSH, LQKENI.

The chain employs TRBV6-1 and TRBJ2-7; tentatively, D is TRBD1 (6 bases). Germline CDR1 is MNHNS and CDR2 is SASEGT. The CDR3 sequence is 13 residues long. V was trimmed by 4 bases and J by 12 bases, leaving 19 bases between them. This CDR3 is CASSVRTAGAGYF. The CDR3 DNA sequence: TGTGCCAGCAGTGTCCGGACAGCTGGGGCGGGGTACTTC.

The chain links TRBV20-1 to TRBJ2-3; TRBD1 agrees at 8 bases. The V gene end was trimmed by 6 bases and the J gene end by 9 bases; junction bases not matched to a gene: 5. Germline assignment: CDR1 DFQATT and CDR2 SNEGSKA (reference sequence). The CDR3 spans 11 residues. CDR3 region: CSATQGDTQYF. DNA for the CDR3: TGCAGTGCGACACAGGGGGACACGCAGTATTTT.

J is TRBJ1-2 and V is TRBV19; TRBD1 matches at 7 bases. The CDR3 runs to 14 residues. V lost 5 bases and J lost 3; bases outside the gene matches: 6. Germline V gene lookup returns CDR1 LNHDA and CDR2 SQIVND (reference sequence). For the CDR3, the DNA is TGTGCCAGTAGTGGACAGGTCAGGGACTATGGCTACACCTTC. Its protein product is CASSGQVRDYGYTF.

This rearrangement joins TRBV6-6 to TRBJ2-3; D is perhaps TRBD1 (6 bases). The V end was cut by 7 bases, the J end by 8 bases, with 16 bases between. Germline V gene lookup returns CDR1 MNHNY and CDR2 SVGAGI (reference sequence). CDR3 length: 13 residues. The CDR3 nucleotides read TGTGCCAGCAATATGGACCAAGGGGGTACGCAGTATTTT. This gives the protein CASNMDQGGTQYF.

This chain links TRBV5-6 with TRBJ1-6, with D uncertain. CDR3 length: 13 residues. V shed 0 bases and J shed 9 bases, with 7 bases lying between them. CDR1 SGHDT and CDR2 YYEEEE come from the germline V gene. Written as DNA, the CDR3 is TGTGCCAGCAGCTTGGGGGTTGGTTCACCCCTCCACTTT. It encodes CASSLGVGSPLHF.

Concerning this clone: The same CDR3 arises from other DNA sequences in this sample as well. In DNA, the CDR3 is TGTGCCAGCAGCTCGGGACAGGGGATCAATTCACCCCTCCACTTT. It codes for CASSSGQGINSPLHF. The rearrangement joins TRBV7-3 to TRBJ1-6, with 10 bases matching TRBD1. The CDR3 is 15 amino acids. From germline, CDR1 is SGHTA and CDR2 FQGTGA. Germline trimming cut 4 bases from V and 7 bases from J; bases unmatched to any gene: 4. Filled out from reference TRBV7-3 and TRBJ1-6, the complete variable domain reads GAGVSQTPSNKVTEKGKYVELRCDPISGHTALYWYRQSLGQGPEFLIYFQGTGAADDSGLPNDRFFAVRPEGSVSTLKIQRTERGDSAVYLCASSSGQGINSPLHFGNGTRLTVT.

This chain uses TRBV2 with TRBJ1-2, with D possibly matching TRBD1 (6 bases). V lost 6 bases and J lost 2, with 10 bases in between. The CDR3 contains 13 residues. CDR1 is SNHLY and CDR2 is FYNNEI in the germline V gene. CDR3 amino acids: CASRRDINYGYTF. CDR3 in DNA: TGTGCCAGCAGGCGGGACATCAACTATGGCTACACCTTC.